Listed here are 29 T cell receptor beta chains from one sample, sequenced in a study of blood T cell repertoires in COVID-19. The table came from immunoSEQ multiplex PCR; TCRdb's copy has only in-frame clones and leaves some out. This table holds fewer than 350,000 clones, roughly 85% found once. The sample was PBMCs or T cells enriched from blood (not recorded which). Receptors originate from a woman in her 30s who had been exposed to COVID-19.

This chain uses TRBV30 with TRBJ2-1; 7 positions match TRBD2. The length of the CDR3 is 14 residues. J was trimmed by 13 bases and V by 3 bases; bases with no gene match: 15. In germline, CDR1 is GTSNPN, CDR2 SVGIG (reference sequence). CDR3 DNA: TGTGCCTGGAGCCCCCCCTCCGGGACTACAATTCAGTTCTTC. This gives the protein CAWSPPSGTTIQFF.

J is TRBJ1-5 and V is TRBV24-1; tentatively, D is TRBD1 (5 bases). The CDR3 length is 14 residues. Trimming left V 5 bases short and J 1 base short, with 8 bases between. Per germline, CDR1 KGHDR and CDR2 SFDVKD. In DNA, the CDR3 is TGTGCCACCAGTGTGGGGCGGAGCAATCAGCCCCAGCATTTT. It is translated as CATSVGRSNQPQHF.

Only one count was recorded for this clone. The gene calls are TRBV2 and TRBJ2-1; TRBD2 matches 8 bases. This CDR3 spans 15 amino acids. J was trimmed by 4 bases and V by 2 bases; bases with no gene match: 4. Germline V gives CDR1 SNHLY, CDR2 FYNNEI. Written as DNA, the CDR3 is TGTGCCAGCAGTGAATTCCAGCGGGGGTACAATGAGCAGTTCTTC. This encodes CASSEFQRGYNEQFF.

V usage is TRBV5-1 and J usage is TRBJ2-5; no clear D gene. Trimming shortened V by 5 bases and J by 5 bases, and 13 bases separated the two germline ends. Germline CDR1 SGHRS, CDR2 YFSETQ. The CDR3 totals 13 residues. Here the CDR3 DNA reads TGCGCCAGCAGAACAGACGGTGGTGAGACCCAGTACTTC. Translating gives CASRTDGGETQYF.

The rearrangement joins TRBV11-2 to TRBJ2-1; 16 nucleotides line up with TRBD2. The V segment lost 5 bases and the J segment 8 bases; nucleotides outside the gene matches: 6. Germline assignment: CDR1 SGHAT and CDR2 FQNNGV. This CDR3 region has 16 residues. This CDR3 reads CASSLGTSGRAHEQFF. The DNA of the CDR3 is TGTGCCAGCAGCCTAGGGACTAGCGGGAGGGCTCATGAGCAGTTCTTC.

The chain's CDR3 is CASSPGGNTEAFF. In nucleotides, the CDR3 is TGTGCCAGCAGCCCCGGGGGGAACACTGAAGCTTTCTTT. The chain joins TRBV3-1 (or the pseudogene TRBV3-2) to TRBJ1-1; D possibly corresponds to TRBD1 (5 bases). The CDR3 spans 13 residues. V was trimmed by 4 bases and J by 1 base, leaving 7 bases between them. Germline assignment: CDR1 LGHDT and CDR2 YNNKEL (reference sequence).

This clone is a singleton in its sample. This chain uses TRBV25-1 with TRBJ2-5; 7 nucleotides align to TRBD2. Germline trimming cut 5 bases from V and 1 base from J; bases unmatched to any gene: 4. The germline CDR1 and CDR2 sequences are MGHDK and SYGVNS. The CDR3 has 14 amino acids. The CDR3 region has the DNA TGTGCCAGCAGTCCCGGGACTATCCAAGAGACCCAGTACTTC. Translated, it gives CASSPGTIQETQYF.

The rearrangement uses TRBV12-5 and TRBJ1-6; tentative D call: TRBD1 (5 bases). The CDR3 totals 15 residues. The germline V gene has CDR1 LGHNT and CDR2 FRNRAP. V lost 1 base to trimming and J lost 7 bases, with 11 bases between them. The CDR3 region is CASGLGQFLNSPLHF. CDR3 in DNA: TGTGCTAGTGGTTTGGGACAGTTCCTAAATTCACCCCTCCACTTT.

V is TRBV4-1 and J is TRBJ1-2; 8 bases align to TRBD1. The V segment lost 0 bases and the J segment 4 bases; nucleotides outside the gene matches: 4. The CDR3 runs 15 residues. CDR1 and CDR2 from the germline V gene are MGHRA and YSYEKL. CDR3 residues: CASSQEDRAAYGYTF. CDR3 sequence (DNA): TGCGCCAGCAGCCAAGAGGACAGGGCAGCCTATGGCTACACCTTC.

The chain employs TRBV7-2 and TRBJ1-1; D not certain. The germline V gene has CDR1 SGHTA and CDR2 FQGNSA. Deletions cut 2 bases from V and 1 base from J, with 8 bases between. This CDR3 contains 14 residues. The CDR3 DNA reads as TGTGCCAGCAGCTTACTGAACAAGAACACTGAAGCTTTCTTT. Translating it yields CASSLLNKNTEAFF.

This chain links TRBV4-3 with TRBJ1-2, with 7 bases matching TRBD1. This CDR3 is built from 15 residues. Germline CDR1 is LGHNA and CDR2 is YSLEER. With V trimmed by 0 bases and J by 4 bases, 5 bases remained unmatched. The chain's CDR3 is CASSQDVGDSYGYTF. DNA for the CDR3: TGCGCCAGCAGCCAAGACGTCGGGGACAGCTATGGCTACACCTTC.

The chain is built from TRBV28 and TRBJ2-3; 12 nucleotides agree with TRBD2. V gave up 4 bases and J gave up 2 bases; unmatched junction bases: 4. The germline V gene encodes CDR1 MDHEN and CDR2 SYDVKM. This CDR3 has 16 residues. In DNA, the CDR3 is TGTGCCAGCAGTTCCCTAGCGGGAGGGTTCACAGATACGCAGTATTTT. Its translation is CASSSLAGGFTDTQYF.

The chain joins TRBV27 to TRBJ1-2; D is perhaps TRBD1 (6 bases). V was cut by 6 bases and J by 4 bases, with 9 bases left in between. The length of the CDR3 is 12 residues. Germline lookup yields CDR1 MNHEY and CDR2 SMNVEV (reference sequence). The CDR3 region is CASRGQSYGYTF. The CDR3, as DNA: TGTGCCAGCAGAGGACAGTCCTATGGCTACACCTTC.

The chain joins TRBV4-1 to TRBJ2-1; possible D gene TRBD2, 6 bases. The CDR3 is 16 amino acids. V dropped 2 bases and J dropped 3 bases, with 14 bases sitting between them. Per the germline V gene, CDR1 is MGHRA and CDR2 is YSYEKL. The CDR3 DNA is TGCGCCAGCAGCCAACTCGGCGGCGGGGACTACAATGAGCAGTTCTTC. As protein: CASSQLGGGDYNEQFF.

The chain joins TRBV5-1 to TRBJ1-4; maybe TRBD1 (5 bases). Deletions cut 4 bases from V and 6 bases from J, with 19 bases between. Germline V gives CDR1 SGHRS, CDR2 YFSETQ. This CDR3 has 16 residues. The CDR3 bases are TGCGCCAGCAGCCTCCTGGGGCGAGAAGGAGATGAAAAACTGTTTTTT. Translated, it gives CASSLLGREGDEKLFF.

This chain joins TRBV6-4 and TRBJ2-3; D may be TRBD1 (6 bases). Germline loops: CDR1 MRHNA, CDR2 SNTAGT. The CDR3 has 13 amino acids. Trimming took off 5 bases at V and 6 bases at J, with 12 bases between the two ends. CDR3 nucleotides: TGTGCCAGCAGTAACTACAGGGCCGATACGCAGTATTTT. Translated: CASSNYRADTQYF.

The chain links TRBV2 to TRBJ2-7; no reliable D call. The germline V gene encodes CDR1 SNHLY and CDR2 FYNNEI. The V end was cut by 2 bases, the J end by 3 bases, with 5 bases between. This CDR3 has 12 residues. As DNA, the CDR3 is TGTGCCAGCAGTGAACTAGACTACGAGCAGTACTTC. It is translated as CASSELDYEQYF.

The rearrangement links TRBV28 to TRBJ1-6; D perhaps matches TRBD1 (5 bases). Trimming pared 7 bases from V and 14 bases from J, leaving 18 bases between. Germline assignment: CDR1 MDHEN and CDR2 SYDVKM. This CDR3 has 13 residues. This CDR3 reads CASNNLGVPSLHF. CDR3 bases: TGTGCCAGCAATAATTTAGGGGTTCCATCCCTCCACTTT. The full variable domain, completed using reference TRBV28 and TRBJ1-6, is DVKVTQSSRYLVKRTGEKVFLECVQDMDHENMFWYRQDPGLGLRLIYFSYDVKMKEKGDIPEGYSVSREKKERFSLILESASTNQTSMYLCASNNLGVPSLHFGNGTRLTVT.

The chain uses TRBV2 and TRBJ2-7; a weak D match, TRBD1 (5 bases). V lost 7 bases and J 4 bases, leaving 11 bases between the germline ends. Germline loops: CDR1 SNHLY, CDR2 FYNNEI. The length of the CDR3 is 12 residues. CDR3 protein: CASTSTGYEQYF. DNA for the CDR3: TGTGCCAGCACTAGTACAGGTTACGAGCAGTACTTC.

The chain links TRBV19 to TRBJ2-2, with no clear D. V was clipped by 6 bases and J by 4 bases, with 12 bases between them. In germline, CDR1 is LNHDA, CDR2 SQIVND (reference sequence). The CDR3 runs 14 residues. The CDR3 sequence: CASSPIGFTGELFF. The CDR3, as DNA: TGTGCCAGTAGCCCTATCGGTTTCACCGGGGAGCTGTTTTTT.

The CDR3 sequence is CASSLGTSHNSPLHF. CDR3 nucleotides: TGTGCCAGCAGCTTAGGGACATCACATAATTCACCCCTCCACTTT. The V call is TRBV5-6, the J call TRBJ1-6, with D perhaps matching TRBD1 (6 bases). The V gene's germline CDR1 is SGHDT and CDR2 YYEEEE. V lost 2 bases and J lost 5, with 11 bases in between. The CDR3 spans 15 residues.

This chain connects TRBV7-9 to TRBJ1-5, with TRBD1 identical over 8 bases. The junction had 8 bases not matched to a gene; V was cut back by 4 bases and J by 0 bases. The germline gives CDR1 SEHNR, CDR2 FQNEAQ (reference sequence). This CDR3 has 17 residues. The CDR3 region has the DNA TGTGCCAGCAGCTCCGACAGGGGATTTTATAGCAATCAGCCCCAGCATTTT. Amino acids: CASSSDRGFYSNQPQHF.

The CDR3 sequence: CASSIRTSGSAEQYF. CDR3 DNA: TGTGCCAGCAGTATCAGGACTAGCGGGAGTGCCGAGCAGTACTTC. The V gene is TRBV6-5, the J gene TRBJ2-7, with 13 bases identical to TRBD2. V lost 5 bases to trimming and J lost 6 bases; unmatched junction nucleotides: 7. The CDR3 has 15 amino acids. The germline V gene encodes CDR1 MNHEY and CDR2 SVGAGI.

This chain connects TRBV15 to TRBJ2-7; 8 positions agree with TRBD2. Germline V gives CDR1 LNHNV, CDR2 YYDKDF (reference sequence). The CDR3 consists of 15 residues. The junction had 10 bases not matched to a gene; V was cut back by 5 bases and J by 4 bases. The CDR3 region is CATSSQPGGSYEQYF. The CDR3 bases are TGTGCCACCAGCTCCCAGCCGGGAGGGTCTTACGAGCAGTACTTC.

CDR3 amino acids: CASSLEQGRYEQYF. CDR3 coding DNA: TGCGCCAGCAGCTTGGAACAGGGGCGGTACGAGCAGTACTTC. The chain has TRBV5-1 and TRBJ2-7; 7 positions match TRBD1. This CDR3 spans 14 amino acids. The J segment lost 4 bases and the V segment lost 0 bases, leaving 4 bases of the junction unmatched. Germline loops: CDR1 SGHRS, CDR2 YFSETQ.

This chain uses TRBV28 with TRBJ2-1, with D possibly being TRBD1 (6 bases). The germline gives CDR1 MDHEN, CDR2 SYDVKM. V was clipped by 10 bases and J by 0 bases, with 13 bases between them. The CDR3 has 14 amino acids. The CDR3: CATRLDSSYNEQFF. As DNA, the CDR3 is TGTGCCACAAGACTGGACAGCTCCTACAATGAGCAGTTCTTC.

The chain couples TRBV28 to TRBJ2-7, with D possibly being TRBD2 (6 bases). Trimming removed 5 bases from V and 4 bases from J, with 21 bases in between. Germline values: CDR1 MDHEN, CDR2 SYDVKM. The CDR3 length is 16 residues. The CDR3: CASSPLNAGSPYEQYF. In DNA form, the CDR3 reads TGTGCCAGCAGTCCCTTGAATGCGGGATCCCCTTACGAGCAGTACTTC.

V gene TRBV9 combines with J gene TRBJ1-2, with 7 bases matching TRBD1. Germline CDR1 is SGDLS and CDR2 is YYNGEE. CDR3 size: 13 residues. V shed 4 bases and J 4 bases; nucleotides not matched to a gene: 4. The CDR3 is CASSLGQVYGYTF. DNA for the CDR3: TGTGCCAGCAGCCTAGGACAGGTCTATGGCTACACCTTC.

This chain connects TRBV2 to TRBJ1-5; TRBD1 agrees at 7 bases. Per the germline V gene, CDR1 is SNHLY and CDR2 is FYNNEI. CDR3 size: 14 residues. Losses at the gene ends were 6 bases for V and 0 bases for J; bases not matched to a gene: 2. The CDR3: CASRGQHSNQPQHF. CDR3 nucleotide sequence: TGTGCCAGCAGGGGACAGCATAGCAATCAGCCCCAGCATTTT.